These T cell receptor beta chains were read from a single sample in a study of blood T cell repertoires in COVID-19. Here immunoSEQ multiplex PCR was the method, and the copy in TCRdb shows in-frame clones only, minus some. The table shows 63,000 or so clones, with over 80% occurring only once. The specimen was peripheral blood. These TCRs come from a human donor in a cohort sampled during active COVID-19. Each CDR3 is given with its conserved first and last residue. A D gene is named only where the DNA matches it firmly. The size entry is marked missing in some rows and otherwise reads once, few, many or a size class.

j_call	d_call	v_call	clone_size	cdr3_nt	cdr3_aa
TRBJ2-2	TRBD1	TRBV7-3	-	TGTGCCAGCAGCTTGACAGGGGACACCGGGGAGCTGTTTTTT	CASSLTGDTGELFF
TRBJ1-1	TRBD1	TRBV7-9	-	TGTGCCAGCGAATATTCCCTCCTAACAGGGGGCAAGATATGGACTGAAGCTTTCTTT	CASEYSLLTGGKIWTEAFF
TRBJ1-2	-	TRBV27	-	TGTGCCAGCAGTTTATCGGTGGCCGTCTATGGCTACACCTTC	CASSLSVAVYGYTF
TRBJ1-2	-	TRBV6-5	-	TGTGCCAGCAGTTACACGGGCCAGGGCGGTAGCTACACCTTC	CASSYTGQGGSYTF
TRBJ2-1	TRBD1	TRBV27	-	TGTGCCAGCAGTTCACGACGACAGGGGAGGACGGGTTCCAATGAGCAGTTCTTC	CASSSRRQGRTGSNEQFF
TRBJ2-7	TRBD1	TRBV27	-	TGTGCCAGCAGTTTGTGGGGCCGGGGACAGGGCATCAACGAGCAGTACTTC	CASSLWGRGQGINEQYF
TRBJ2-7	TRBD1	TRBV20-1	-	TGCAGTGCCAGTCCTGGACAGGAGTTCTCCTACGAGCAGTACTTC	CSASPGQEFSYEQYF
TRBJ2-7	TRBD1	TRBV3-1/TRBV3-2	-	TGTGCCAGCAGACCCTCGGGGACAGGGACCTACGAGCAGTACTTC	CASRPSGTGTYEQYF
TRBJ2-3	-	TRBV6-5	-	TGTGCCAGCAGACGCCCCTCACTCGGCACAGATACGCAGTATTTT	CASRRPSLGTDTQYF
TRBJ1-2	TRBD1	TRBV11-2	-	TGTGCCAGCAGCTTAACTGGACAGGGCGATGGCTACACCTTC	CASSLTGQGDGYTF
TRBJ1-1	-	TRBV6-1	-	TGTGCCAGCAGGGAAGACAGGCGTGAGAACACTGAAGCTTTCTTT	CASREDRRENTEAFF
TRBJ1-4	TRBD1	TRBV18	-	TGTGCCAGCTCCCCACAGGGGGCCGGAGAAAAACTGTTTTTT	CASSPQGAGEKLFF
TRBJ2-3	-	TRBV7-3	-	TGTGCCAGCAGCTTAACGTCCGGGGGTTCTTCAAGCACAGATACGCAGTATTTT	CASSLTSGGSSSTDTQYF
TRBJ2-5	-	TRBV18	-	TGTGCCAGCTCACCCTCCCTGACAGGCCAAGAGACCCAGTACTTC	CASSPSLTGQETQYF
TRBJ2-5	TRBD1	TRBV5-4	once	TGTGCCAGCAGCTCGGGGACAGGGATGGAAGAGACCCAGTACTTC	CASSSGTGMEETQYF
TRBJ2-7	-	TRBV18	-	TGTGCCAGCTCACCACCCCCAGGGTTGTACGAGCAGTACTTC	CASSPPPGLYEQYF
TRBJ1-6	-	TRBV5-1	-	TGCGCCAGCAGCTTGAGGTCCCGGGAGGGTACTAATTCACCCCTCCACTTT	CASSLRSREGTNSPLHF
TRBJ2-2	TRBD1	TRBV7-6	-	TGTGCCAGCAGCTTAACAGGGGACACCGGGGAGCTGTTTTTT	CASSLTGDTGELFF
TRBJ1-2	-	TRBV11-2	-	TGTGCCAGCAGCTTAACCGTAGGACAGAACTATGGCTACACCTTC	CASSLTVGQNYGYTF
TRBJ1-2	TRBD1	TRBV7-9	-	TGTGCCAGCAGCTTACCTGGACAGGGGGCCTGGTCTGGCTACACCTTC	CASSLPGQGAWSGYTF
TRBJ2-5	TRBD1	TRBV5-1	-	TGCGCCAGCAGCTCTCGCCGGGACAGGTGGGAAGAGACCCAGTACTTC	CASSSRRDRWEETQYF
TRBJ1-5	TRBD1	TRBV30	-	TGTGCCTGGAGGGGACAGGGGGCGACTCAGCCCCAGCATTTT	CAWRGQGATQPQHF
TRBJ2-3	-	TRBV27	-	TGTGCCAGCAGTTTCCTAACCGATAGCACAGATACGCAGTATTTT	CASSFLTDSTDTQYF
TRBJ1-4	TRBD1	TRBV4-1	-	TGCGCCAGCAGCCAAGAGGGACAGACACGTAATGAAAAACTGTTTTTT	CASSQEGQTRNEKLFF
TRBJ2-7	TRBD1	TRBV7-2	-	TGTGCCAGCAGGTTGGACAGGCAACTCTCCTACGAGCAGTACTTC	CASRLDRQLSYEQYF
TRBJ2-7	TRBD1	TRBV7-2	-	TGTGCCAGCAGCTCGGACAGGACGAAGTACTTC	CASSSDRTKYF
TRBJ2-7	TRBD2	TRBV28	-	TGTGCCAGCAGTGGGACTAGCGGGGGTGGTCGCTACGAGCAGTACTTC	CASSGTSGGGRYEQYF
TRBJ1-5	-	TRBV16	-	TGTGCCAGCAGCCAATCGGGACGGGGGATGGGCAATCAGCCCCAGCATTTT	CASSQSGRGMGNQPQHF
TRBJ1-4	TRBD1	TRBV6-5	-	TGTGCCAGCAGTTGGACAGGATTAAATGAAAAACTGTTTTTT	CASSWTGLNEKLFF
TRBJ2-3	TRBD2	TRBV6-4	-	TGTGCCAGCAGCCCCCGTGGGATAGCGGGGAGCACAGATACGCAGTATTTT	CASSPRGIAGSTDTQYF
TRBJ2-1	TRBD1	TRBV18	-	TGTGCCAGCTCACCCCCGGGCCTGACAGGGTCCCACAATGAGCAGTTCTTC	CASSPPGLTGSHNEQFF
TRBJ2-7	TRBD1	TRBV19	-	TGTGCCAGTAGTATTAACGGTGGATCATTGGGACAGAGCTCCTACGAGCAGTACTTC	CASSINGGSLGQSSYEQYF
TRBJ2-7	-	TRBV11-2	-	TGTGCCAGCAGCTACACCTACGAGCAGTACTTC	CASSYTYEQYF
TRBJ1-5	TRBD1	TRBV6-5	-	TGTGCCAGCAGGGCCGGTGAGACAGGGCGGCAGCCCCAGCATTTT	CASRAGETGRQPQHF
TRBJ2-1	TRBD2	TRBV6-6	-	TGTGCCAGCAGTTCCCGGACTAGCGGAAACTACAATGAGCAGTTCTTC	CASSSRTSGNYNEQFF
TRBJ1-3	-	TRBV30	-	TGTGCCTGGACAGTCGGGGGGTTCGGAAACACCATATATTTT	CAWTVGGFGNTIYF
TRBJ2-1	-	TRBV3-1/TRBV3-2	-	TGTGCCAGCAGCCAAGACCCGGGGGGCCTGTTTGAGCAGTTCTTC	CASSQDPGGLFEQFF